This TCR beta chain is from a study of OX40 agonist ivuxolimab in advanced cancers. Study-wide results and caveats: At 0.1 to 3.0 mg/kg and by week 6, CD4+ and CD8+ T cells in the blood had expanded clonally.

There are a few counts of this clone. Antigen unknown. Clones were sequenced by immunoSEQ multiplex PCR, and TCRdb holds only the in-frame ones, with some missing. Here the sample spans some 86,000 clones, 70% to 90% being singletons. The source was CD4+ or CD8+ T cells sorted from blood, collected in a trial of the OX40 agonist ivuxolimab. The receptor comes from an adult with an advanced solid tumor such as melanoma, head and neck, liver or kidney cancer.

In DNA form, the CDR3 reads TGTGCCAGCAGTTTACCAGGGACGGATAGCAATCAGCCCCAGCATTTT. Protein sequence: CASSLPGTDSNQPQHF. This chain links TRBV28 with TRBJ1-5; D possibly corresponds to TRBD1 (5 bases). Germline values: CDR1 MDHEN, CDR2 SYDVKM. The V end lost 2 bases, the J end lost 0 bases, and 11 bases lay between the germline ends. CDR3 length equals 16 residues.